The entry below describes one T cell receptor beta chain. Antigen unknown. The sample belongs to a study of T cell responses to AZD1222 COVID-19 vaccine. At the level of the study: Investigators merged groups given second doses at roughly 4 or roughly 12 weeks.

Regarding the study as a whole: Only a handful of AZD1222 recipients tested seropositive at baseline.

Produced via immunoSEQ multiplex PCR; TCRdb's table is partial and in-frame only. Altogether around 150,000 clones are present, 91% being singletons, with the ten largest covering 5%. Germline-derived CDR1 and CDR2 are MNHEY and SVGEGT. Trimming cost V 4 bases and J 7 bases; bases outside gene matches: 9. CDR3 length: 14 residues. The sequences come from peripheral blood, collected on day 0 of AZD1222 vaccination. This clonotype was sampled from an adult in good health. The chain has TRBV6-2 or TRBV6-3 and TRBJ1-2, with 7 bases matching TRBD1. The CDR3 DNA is TGTGCCAGCAGTTCCCATGACAGGGTGTCTGGCTACACCTTC. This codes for CASSSHDRVSGYTF.